This TCR beta chain was found in a study of blood T cell repertoires in COVID-19. Only in-frame clones appear in the TCRdb table, and some are missing; sequencing was by immunoSEQ multiplex PCR. The sample lists over 200,000 clones, 82% occurring once. This clonotype was obtained from a woman between 40 and 50 years old with acute or convalescent COVID-19. Sequenced material: peripheral blood.

The DNA for the CDR3 is TGCGCCAGCAGCCAAGACTCCGGGACAGGGGCCTACAATGAGCAGTTCTTC. Protein: CASSQDSGTGAYNEQFF. J is TRBJ2-1 and V is TRBV4-3; the match to TRBD1 covers 10 bases. CDR3 length: 17 residues. Germline V lookup: CDR1 LGHNA, CDR2 YSLEER. V trimming: 0 bases; J trimming: 2 bases; junction bases outside the gene matches: 4.